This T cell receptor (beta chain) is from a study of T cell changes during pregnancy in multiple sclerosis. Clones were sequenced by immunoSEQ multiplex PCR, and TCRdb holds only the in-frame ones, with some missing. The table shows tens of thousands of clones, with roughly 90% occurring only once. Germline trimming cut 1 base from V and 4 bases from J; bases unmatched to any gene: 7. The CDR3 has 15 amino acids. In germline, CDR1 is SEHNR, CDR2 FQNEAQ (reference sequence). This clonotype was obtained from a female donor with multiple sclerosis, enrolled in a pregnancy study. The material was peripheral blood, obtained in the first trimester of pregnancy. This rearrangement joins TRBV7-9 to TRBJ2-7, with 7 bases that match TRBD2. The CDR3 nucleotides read TGTGCCAGCAGCTTAGGCGGGAGAGGTCTATACGAGCAGTACTTC. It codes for CASSLGGRGLYEQYF.